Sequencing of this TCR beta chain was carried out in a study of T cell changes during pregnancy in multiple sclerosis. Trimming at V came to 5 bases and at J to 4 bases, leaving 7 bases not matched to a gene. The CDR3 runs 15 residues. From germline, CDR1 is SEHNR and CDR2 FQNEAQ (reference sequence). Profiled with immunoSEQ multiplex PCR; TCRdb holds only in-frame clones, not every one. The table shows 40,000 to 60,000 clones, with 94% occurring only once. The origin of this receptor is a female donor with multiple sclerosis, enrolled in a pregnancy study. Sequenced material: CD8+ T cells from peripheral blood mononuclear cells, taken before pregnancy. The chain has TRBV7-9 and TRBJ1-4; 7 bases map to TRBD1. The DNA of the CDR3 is TGTGCCAGCAGCCGCACAGGGGCGAGTAATGAAAAACTGTTTTTT. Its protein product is CASSRTGASNEKLFF.